This TCR beta chain was recorded in a study of response to subunit inactivated influenza vaccine. Via MiXCR, TCRdb re-called the RT-PCR reads, giving one row per CDR3 protein. The profile covers 650,000 or so distinct CDR3 sequences, with 13% to 15% appearing a single time and about 7.4% taken by the ten largest. The CDR3 has 15 residues. V dropped 6 bases and J dropped 0 bases, with 15 bases sitting between them. Germline CDR1 and CDR2: DFQATT and SNEGSKA (reference sequence). Remarks on this clonotype: Its specificity is unknown.

Findings of the study overall: It was the authors' suggestion that each seasonal influenza vaccination recruits few new T cells.

The sequences come from PBMCs from blood, collected 14 days before vaccination. This chain links TRBV20-1 with TRBJ2-4, with a weak D call TRBD2 (6 bases). The receptor's source is a man aged 45 to 65 who received an inactivated influenza vaccine. The CDR3 here is CSASSGTLAKNIQYF. The CDR3 DNA reads TGCAGTGCCTCTTCCGGGACTCTAGCCAAAAACATTCAGTACTTC.